Described below is a single T cell receptor (beta chain) sequence and its context. The entry originates in a study of T cell repertoires in cytomegalovirus infection. TCRdb reprocessed the reads via MiXCR and lists one record per CDR3 protein. The repertoire includes 250,000 to 300,000 distinct CDR3 sequences, 15% to 20% of them detected once, and about 45% sits in the top ten. Germline-derived CDR1 and CDR2 are MNHNY and SVGAGI (reference sequence). The CDR3 length is 20 residues. With V trimmed by 4 bases and J by 4 bases, 23 bases remained unmatched. The receptor comes from a human donor in good health (CMV status not recorded). Some clones in this sample may be carry-over from other donors' samples. This chain joins TRBV6-6 and TRBJ2-5; 8 nucleotides agree with TRBD2. Sequencing was done on a sample of CD8+ T cells from PBMCs. CDR3 sequence: CASSSPGSGAVLLGGETQYF. CDR3 nucleotides: TGTGCCAGCAGTTCCCCGGGTAGCGGGGCCGTACTACTAGGAGGAGAGACCCAGTACTTC.